A single sample is the source of the 20 T cell receptor beta chains below, sequenced in a study of T cell repertoires in cytomegalovirus infection (dated by TCRdb to between 2019 and 2020). The reads were generated on an Illumina HiSeq 1500. The raw public reads went through TCRdb reprocessing: fastp at Q25, MiXCR clone calling, in-frame beta chains kept. One record per CDR3 amino acid sequence lists the most common genes and DNA. This sample gives 650,000 to 900,000 distinct CDR3 sequences in total; 32% of them show up just once. The ten largest account for around 12% of the sample. This specimen's treatment or condition label, interpreted: in vitro stimulation with specific CMV peptide epitopes to enrich CMV-specific T cells. Their antigens remain unidentified. The sample consisted of cultured CD8+ T cells from PBMCs, taken from culture after CMV antigen stimulation. These receptor sequences come from a human donor in good health (CMV status not recorded). Some clones in this sample may be carry-over from other donors' samples.

The chain has TRBV5-1 and TRBJ1-1; TRBD1 matches 8 bases. The CDR3 runs 14 residues. The germline V gene has CDR1 SGHRS and CDR2 YFSETQ. The J segment lost 4 bases and the V segment lost 4 bases, leaving 6 bases of the junction unmatched. The DNA of the CDR3 is TGCGCCAGCAGCCCGGGACAGGCTAGCACTGAAGCTTTCTTT. Encoded protein: CASSPGQASTEAFF.

The chain couples TRBV12-3 or TRBV12-4 to TRBJ2-6, with D unclear. V shed 5 bases and J shed 0 bases, with 17 bases lying between them. This CDR3 has 18 residues. The CDR3 nucleotides read TGTGCCAGCAGTGCCCCGGACCCGTTCCTCTCTGGGGCCAACGTCCTGACTTTC. Residues: CASSAPDPFLSGANVLTF.

Worth noting for this clonotype: One end of the junction does not line up with germline, which may come from a read error. This sequence joins TRBV12-3 or TRBV12-4 and TRBJ1-2, with D uncertain. The CDR3 is made up of 13 amino acids. This CDR3 is CTSSPGRNYGYTF. The CDR3 DNA is TGTACCAGCAGCCCTGGACGGAACTATGGCTACACCTTC.

This clonotype was found a few times. This chain links TRBV5-6 with TRBJ2-1; 8 nucleotides align to TRBD2. The V and J ends lost 4 bases and 4 bases, in that order; junction bases with no gene match: 13. Germline V CDR1 and CDR2: SGHDT, YYEEEE. CDR3 length: 17 amino acids. CDR3 sequence: CASSPQFGSGVYNEQFF. CDR3 coding DNA: TGTGCCAGCAGCCCCCAGTTTGGTAGCGGGGTATACAATGAGCAGTTCTTC.

In regard to this clonotype: Since a much larger clone is just one base distant, this may be a read error. The V gene is TRBV7-8, the J gene TRBJ2-3; 8 nucleotides align to TRBD1. Germline trimming cut 3 bases from V and 5 bases from J; bases unmatched to any gene: 7. Germline V CDR1 and CDR2: SGHVS, FQNEAQ. The CDR3 has 15 amino acids. CDR3 sequence reads: CASSLRTGSEDTQYF. The CDR3 nucleotides read TGTGCCAGCAGCTTGCGGACAGGGAGCGAAGATACGCAGTATTTT. Variable domain in full (rest from reference TRBV7-8 and TRBJ2-3): GAGVSQSPRYKVAKRGQDVALRCDPISGHVSLFWYQQALGQGPEFLTYFQNEAQLDKSGLPSDRFFAERPEGSVSTLKIQRTQQEDSAVYLCASSLRTGSEDTQYFGPGTRLTVL.

Concerning this clonotype: At one of its ends the junction is not consistent with the germline gene, which may arise from a read error. The chain carries TRBV18 and TRBJ1-1, with TRBD1 as a possible D gene (6 bases). The CDR3 contains 14 residues. Germline CDR1 and CDR2: KGHSH and LQKENI. CDR3 coding DNA: TGTGCCAACTCACCACCGGGGGCGAACACTGAAGCTTTCTTT. Its translation is CANSPPGANTEAFF.

This sequence joins TRBV12-3 or TRBV12-4 and TRBJ2-1; D may match TRBD1 or TRBD2 (5 bases each). The V and J ends lost 2 bases and 8 bases respectively, with 7 bases between them. CDR3 length: 12 residues. The CDR3 spells CASSLMGDEQFF. As DNA, the CDR3 is TGTGCCAGCAGTTTAATGGGGGATGAGCAGTTCTTC.

The genes are TRBV5-1 and TRBJ2-1; 9 bases are a match to TRBD1. This CDR3 has 15 amino acids. CDR1 and CDR2 (germline): SGHRS, YFSETQ. Trimming removed 4 bases from V and 9 bases from J; junction bases left unmatched: 11. CDR3 nucleotide sequence: TGCGCCAGCAGCGTACCGGGACAGGGACATAGTGAGCAGTTCTTC. It codes for CASSVPGQGHSEQFF.

The sample holds many counts of this clonotype. V is TRBV7-6 and J is TRBJ1-3; no reliable D call. Germline V gene data show CDR1 as SGHVS and CDR2 as FNYEAQ. Trimming stripped 4 bases from V and 0 bases from J, with 22 bases between. The CDR3 runs to 19 residues. The chain's CDR3 is CASSSEFRGRMSSGNTIYF. CDR3 bases: TGTGCCAGCAGCTCCGAATTCCGAGGACGAATGAGCTCTGGAAACACCATATATTTT.

This chain links TRBV5-4 with TRBJ2-7, with 8 bases identical to TRBD1. The CDR3 covers 14 residues. J gave up 3 bases and V 4 bases, and 6 bases lay outside the gene matches. The germline CDR1 and CDR2 sequences are SGHNT and YYREEE (reference sequence). The CDR3: CASSPDRGYYEQYF. CDR3 sequence (DNA): TGTGCCAGCAGCCCCGACAGGGGATACTACGAGCAGTACTTC.

This clonotype was seen many times. The V gene is TRBV7-9, the J gene TRBJ2-3; weak D call: TRBD1 (6 bases). The V and J ends lost 5 bases and 2 bases respectively, with 23 bases between them. CDR3 length: 18 residues. CDR1 and CDR2 from the germline V gene are SEHNR and FQNEAQ (reference sequence). CDR3 sequence (DNA): TGTGCCAGCAGCCTCCGGGACACTTCCCCCCTCCTCACAGATACGCAGTATTTT. It specifies CASSLRDTSPLLTDTQYF.

The chain employs TRBV7-4 and TRBJ2-2; 12 bases are a match to TRBD1. The V and J ends lost 5 bases and 4 bases, in that order; junction bases with no gene match: 17. In germline, CDR1 is SGHVT, CDR2 SQSDAQ. This CDR3 is 20 amino acids long. In DNA, the CDR3 is TGTGCCAGCAGCATCGCCGGGACAGGGGGCTCTTACCCCCCCACCGGGGAGCTGTTTTTT. Its protein product is CASSIAGTGGSYPPTGELFF.

The V and J genes are TRBV7-9 and TRBJ2-2; 14 bases are a match to TRBD2. Germline trimming cut 5 bases from V and 4 bases from J; bases unmatched to any gene: 3. The germline V gene has CDR1 SEHNR and CDR2 FQNEAQ (reference sequence). This CDR3 spans 16 amino acids. CDR3 amino acids: CASSNGTSGSTGELFF. The CDR3 nucleotides read TGTGCCAGCAGCAACGGGACTAGCGGGAGCACCGGGGAGCTGTTTTTT.

The chain combines TRBV6-6 with TRBJ1-6; unclear D gene. V was clipped by 0 bases and J by 5 bases, with 11 bases between them. The CDR3 is made up of 16 amino acids. Germline CDR1 MNHNY, CDR2 SVGAGI (reference sequence). The CDR3 DNA reads TGTGCCAGCAGTTACTCAGGGAACCCACATAATTCACCCCTCCACTTT. Translation: CASSYSGNPHNSPLHF.

The CDR3 nucleotides read TGTGCCAGCACCTCCCCCAAGACAGGGATTGCAGATACGCAGTATTTT. This sequence encodes CASTSPKTGIADTQYF. V is TRBV28 and J is TRBJ2-3; 7 bases are a match to TRBD1. There are 16 residues in the CDR3. Per germline, CDR1 MDHEN and CDR2 SYDVKM. Unmatched junction bases numbered 14, after V lost 7 bases and J lost 4 bases.

The V gene is TRBV7-9, the J gene TRBJ1-1; 9 nucleotides line up with TRBD1. This CDR3 has 13 amino acids. With 4 bases clipped from V and 7 bases from J, the junction kept 4 bases outside the gene matches. The germline gives CDR1 SEHNR, CDR2 FQNEAQ (reference sequence). Here the CDR3 reads CASSWTGEGEAFF. CDR3 sequence (DNA): TGTGCCAGCAGCTGGACAGGGGAAGGTGAAGCTTTCTTT.

J is TRBJ1-2 and V is TRBV10-3; D uncertain. V shed 6 bases and J shed 4 bases, with 6 bases lying between them. Germline V lookup: CDR1 ENHRY, CDR2 SYGVKD. The CDR3 loop spans 11 amino acids. CDR3: CAIRDTYGYTF. CDR3 DNA: TGTGCCATCAGAGACACCTATGGCTACACCTTC.

This clonotype occurred many times. The rearrangement links TRBV7-6 to TRBJ2-1; TRBD2 matches 7 bases. CDR1 and CDR2 from the germline V gene are SGHVS and FNYEAQ. The CDR3 contains 12 residues. The V segment lost 3 bases and the J segment 10 bases; nucleotides outside the gene matches: 3. The CDR3 nucleotides read TGTGCCAGCAGCTTGGCGGGGGAAGAGCAGTTCTTC. Translation: CASSLAGEEQFF.

In regard to this clonotype: Germline and junction disagree at one end, which may indicate a read error. The V call is TRBV7-1, the J call TRBJ1-1, with D hard to call. TRBV7-1 is an ORF, and what it does is uncertain. The CDR3 is 15 amino acids. DNA of the CDR3: TGTGTCAGCAGCCCACCACGTGTCTCGAACACTGAAGCTTTCTTT. Translation: CVSSPPRVSNTEAFF.

Many counts were recorded for this clonotype. V gene TRBV7-2 combines with J gene TRBJ2-3; 12 nucleotides align to TRBD2. Trimming removed 5 bases from V and 5 bases from J; junction bases left unmatched: 5. CDR1 and CDR2 (germline): SGHTA, FQGNSA. This CDR3 comprises 15 residues. The CDR3 DNA reads TGTGCCAGCAGCCCTAGCGGGGGGGCCGTAGATACGCAGTATTTT. Its translation is CASSPSGGAVDTQYF.